The TCR beta chain described here comes from a study of metastatic and nonmetastatic thyroid tumors. Study in general: Malignant thyroid and benign thyroid patients provided blood and tumor or nodule tissue whose repertoires were compared. Overall study results and limits: Relative to benign nodules, malignant thyroid tumors were reportedly characterized by significantly elevated TCR beta diversity in blood and tumor.

Per germline, CDR1 DFQATT and CDR2 SNEGSKA (reference sequence). V dropped 6 bases and J dropped 7 bases, with 16 bases sitting between them. The CDR3 totals 12 residues. Of note for this clone: Its specificity is unknown.

TCRdb reprocessed the PCR reads via MiXCR. The table records about 30,000 clones, 20% to 30% of them present only once. No treatment of any kind had been given to any patient before thyroid surgery. J is TRBJ2-7 and V is TRBV20-1, with a tentative D call TRBD1 (5 bases). This TCR came from a female donor with papillary thyroid cancer or a benign thyroid nodule (not recorded which). Some clones in this sample may be carry-over from other donors' samples. The sequencing sample was made of blood. CDR3 protein: CSATGHQIEQYF. The CDR3 DNA reads TGCAGTGCGACCGGACACCAAATAGAGCAGTACTTC.